The clone carrying this TCR beta chain has more than one count but fewer than ten. The antigen remains unidentified. The sample originates from a study of blood T cells in healthy people across ages. Study conclusions and caveats: Per million T cells, the diversity of TCR beta decreased roughly linearly as age advanced.

V was pared by 5 bases and J by 4 bases, with 14 bases between. Germline lookup yields CDR1 MGHDK and CDR2 SYGVNS. This CDR3 is built from 14 residues. Then a second PCR, running roughly 7 to 11 cycles, was carried out with a sample-barcoded 5' primer and a J-beta primer mix. TCRdb processed the 5' RACE reads anew with MiXCR; each CDR3 protein has one entry. The sample has hundreds of thousands of distinct CDR3 sequences, roughly 50% seen once; the top ten hold 20% to 30%. This TCR was recovered from a man between 40 and 49 years old in good health. The chain has TRBV25-1 and TRBJ2-5; TRBD2 is a possible D gene (6 bases). The sequenced sample was blood. CDR3 nucleotide sequence: TGTGCCAGCAGTCGGGACGCCGGGGGAGAGACCCAGTACTTC. Residues: CASSRDAGGETQYF.